These 18 T cell receptor beta chains share one sample of origin, sequenced in a study of T-cell reconstitution after alpha-beta-depleted transplantation in children. Unique molecular identifiers were incorporated into the prepared TCRbeta library. TCRdb fed the PCR reads into MiXCR, producing one record per CDR3 protein. The table shows about 27,000 distinct CDR3 sequences, with roughly 5.7% occurring only once. This material consisted of PBMCs, mostly from graft donor cells, taken 180 days after TCRalphabeta/CD19-depleted stem cell transplant. The receptors were sampled from a male patient aged 10 to 17 who had a stem cell transplant for acute myeloid leukemia, so the T cells may come from the graft donor.

This clonotype was detected ten times or more. V usage is TRBV6-5 and J usage is TRBJ1-2; no clear D. There are 17 residues in the CDR3. From germline, CDR1 is MNHEY and CDR2 SVGAGI. Trimming stripped 1 base from V and 2 bases from J, with 17 bases between. This chain's CDR3 is CASSYLSTRRANYGYTF. The CDR3 coding sequence is TGTGCCAGCAGTTACTTATCGACGAGGCGCGCCAACTATGGCTACACCTTC.

This clonotype was recorded many times. The chain employs TRBV20-1 and TRBJ2-1; a weak D match, TRBD1 (6 bases). The CDR3 extends over 17 amino acids. Germline V gene sequence: CDR1 DFQATT, CDR2 SNEGSKA (reference sequence). Trimming took 0 bases from V and 2 from J, leaving 17 bases between them. In nucleotides, the CDR3 is TGCAGTGCTAGAGATCCTAAAAGGCAGGGGCCCTACAATGAGCAGTTCTTC. It yields the protein CSARDPKRQGPYNEQFF.

There are many counts of this clonotype. The chain is built from TRBV12-3 or TRBV12-4 and TRBJ2-2; TRBD1 matches 7 bases. This CDR3 is 16 amino acids long. The V gene end was trimmed by 2 bases and the J gene end by 1 base; junction bases not matched to a gene: 4. The CDR3 protein is CASSLTGTENTGELFF. Written as DNA, the CDR3 is TGTGCCAGCAGTTTAACCGGGACAGAGAACACCGGGGAGCTGTTTTTT.

In its sample, this clonotype was seen many times. A much bigger clone sits one base away, suggesting this may be a read error. The chain links TRBV5-6 to TRBJ1-1; TRBD1 is a possible D gene (5 bases). The CDR3 is 14 residues long. CDR1 and CDR2 from the germline V gene are SGHDT and YYEEEE. The CDR3 spells CPSRPFRGVGEAFF. As DNA, the CDR3 is TGTCCCAGCAGACCATTCAGAGGGGTTGGTGAAGCTTTCTTT. Full variable domain (missing parts from reference TRBV5-6 and TRBJ1-1): DAGVTQSPTHLIKTRGQQVTLRCSPKSGHDTVSWYQQALGQGPQFIFQYYEEEERQRGNFPDRFSGHQFPNYSSELNVNALLLGDSALYLCPSRPFRGVGEAFFGQGTRLTVV.

This clonotype was observed at least ten times. This chain connects TRBV10-3 to TRBJ1-1; a possible D gene is TRBD1 (5 bases). Germline V gives CDR1 ENHRY, CDR2 SYGVKD. V lost 0 bases to trimming and J lost 7 bases, with 9 bases between them. This CDR3 is built from 13 residues. This CDR3 is CAISESKGFEAFF. In DNA form, the CDR3 reads TGTGCCATCAGTGAGTCGAAGGGGTTTGAAGCTTTCTTT.

There are many counts of this clonotype. The J gene is TRBJ2-2, the V gene TRBV6-2 or TRBV6-3; tentative D call: TRBD1 (5 bases). Per the germline V gene, CDR1 is MNHEY and CDR2 is SVGEGT. V was cut by 7 bases and J by 1 base, with 19 bases left in between. The CDR3 has 17 residues. The CDR3, as DNA: TGTGCCAGCATCGTTTCAGGGTTCGGCGGGAACACCGGGGAGCTGTTTTTT. It specifies CASIVSGFGGNTGELFF.

This clonotype is labeled as medium-sized. This sequence joins TRBV7-9 and TRBJ2-2, with D perhaps TRBD1 or TRBD2 (5 bases each). The CDR3 sequence is 15 residues long. V was shortened by 3 bases and J by 4 bases, with 12 bases between the two germline ends. Germline V lookup: CDR1 SEHNR, CDR2 FQNEAQ (reference sequence). CDR3 DNA sequence: TGTGCCAGCAGCTTTGGGGGTACCATCACCGGGGAGCTGTTTTTT. Amino acids: CASSFGGTITGELFF.

There are many counts of this clonotype. The chain uses TRBV29-1 and TRBJ2-2; no definite D call. V was trimmed by 5 bases and J by 0 bases, leaving 7 bases between them. The CDR3 consists of 13 residues. CDR1 and CDR2 from the germline V gene are SQVTM and ANQGSEA. The CDR3 DNA sequence: TGCAGCGTTAGGGCCTCGAACACCGGGGAGCTGTTTTTT. Amino acids: CSVRASNTGELFF.

This clonotype was seen ten or more times. This sequence joins TRBV27 and TRBJ2-1, with D perhaps TRBD2 (5 bases). The V end was cut by 4 bases, the J end by 0 bases, with 13 bases between. Germline loops: CDR1 MNHEY, CDR2 SMNVEV (reference sequence). The length of the CDR3 is 16 residues. The CDR3 DNA reads TGTGCCAGCAGTTCATGGACTGCGAGCTCCTACAATGAGCAGTTCTTC. It encodes CASSSWTASSYNEQFF.

In this sample, this clonotype turned up many times. The chain links TRBV7-3 to TRBJ2-3; D remains ambiguous. Between the trimmed V and J ends, which lost 1 base and 0 bases, there was a span of 2 bases. Germline CDR1 is SGHTA and CDR2 is FQGTGA. The CDR3 runs 13 residues. The CDR3 spells CASSLMSTDTQYF. DNA of the CDR3: TGTGCCAGCAGCTTAATGAGCACAGATACGCAGTATTTT.

This clonotype was detected only a few times. The rearrangement joins TRBV2 to TRBJ1-4; 7 nucleotides agree with TRBD1. The J segment lost 2 bases and the V segment lost 2 bases, leaving 2 bases of the junction unmatched. Germline V gene lookup returns CDR1 SNHLY and CDR2 FYNNEI. This CDR3 region has 15 residues. In DNA form, the CDR3 reads TGTGCCAGCAGTGAAACAGGGGCGACTAATGAAAAACTGTTTTTT. It specifies CASSETGATNEKLFF. The whole variable domain, remainder taken from reference TRBV2 and TRBJ1-4, is EPEVTQTPSHQVTQMGQEVILRCVPISNHLYFYWYRQILGQKVEFLVSFYNNEISEKSEIFDDQFSVERPDGSNFTLKIRSTKLEDSAMYFCASSETGATNEKLFFGSGTQLSVL.

There are a few counts of this clonotype. This chain uses TRBV28 with TRBJ1-6; D unclear. V was shortened by 8 bases and J by 5 bases, with 10 bases between the two germline ends. Germline CDR1 and CDR2: MDHEN and SYDVKM. CDR3 length: 13 amino acids. In nucleotides, the CDR3 is TGTGCCAGCTTCTTGGAGAATAATTCACCCCTCCACTTT. Translated: CASFLENNSPLHF.

This clonotype came up many times. V is TRBV12-3 or TRBV12-4 and J is TRBJ2-7; D ambiguous. The V end lost 5 bases, the J end lost 2 bases, and 4 bases lay between the germline ends. This CDR3 contains 11 residues. This CDR3 reads CASSPAYEQYF. CDR3 nucleotide sequence: TGTGCCAGCAGTCCCGCCTACGAGCAGTACTTC.

This clonotype was seen ten or more times. The chain has TRBV13 and TRBJ2-5, with 9 bases that match TRBD2. Germline trimming cut 4 bases from V and 3 bases from J; bases unmatched to any gene: 12. Germline CDR1 reads PRHDT; CDR2 reads FYEKMQ (reference sequence). The CDR3 totals 17 residues. In DNA, the CDR3 is TGTGCCAGCAGCTCTTCGACTAGCGGAATAGGGAAAGAGACCCAGTACTTC. This encodes CASSSSTSGIGKETQYF. Full variable domain (outside the CDR3, taken from reference TRBV13 and TRBJ2-5): AAGVIQSPRHLIKEKRETATLKCYPIPRHDTVYWYQQGPGQDPQFLISFYEKMQSDKGSIPDRFSAQQFSDYHSELNMSSLELGDSALYFCASSSSTSGIGKETQYFGPGTRLLVL.

This clonotype has a count of ten or more. The gene calls are TRBV7-3 and TRBJ2-3; D possibly corresponds to TRBD1 (5 bases). Germline CDR1 and CDR2: SGHTA and FQGTGA. The CDR3 has 14 residues. The V and J ends lost 7 bases and 2 bases respectively, with 13 bases between them. The CDR3 sequence is CASNKGLSTDTQYF. The CDR3 coding sequence is TGTGCCAGCAACAAGGGGTTATCCACAGATACGCAGTATTTT.

This clonotype was counted ten times or more. The gene calls are TRBV2 and TRBJ2-1, with D possibly TRBD2 on 5 matching bases. The V end lost 3 bases, the J end lost 6 bases, and 9 bases lay between the germline ends. The CDR3 is 13 amino acids. Per the germline V gene, CDR1 is SNHLY and CDR2 is FYNNEI. This CDR3 is CASSDGGSNEQFF. The CDR3 nucleotides read TGTGCCAGCAGTGACGGTGGGAGCAATGAGCAGTTCTTC.

This clonotype was recorded at least ten times. The gene calls are TRBV28 and TRBJ1-3; unclear D gene. This CDR3 comprises 13 residues. Germline V lookup: CDR1 MDHEN, CDR2 SYDVKM. Between the trimmed V and J ends, which lost 6 bases and 4 bases, there was a span of 10 bases. The DNA of the CDR3 is TGTGCCAGCAGAAGGGAGAGCGGAAACACCATATATTTT. Translation: CASRRESGNTIYF. Looking up the rest from reference TRBV28 and TRBJ1-3 gives the full variable domain: DVKVTQSSRYLVKRTGEKVFLECVQDMDHENMFWYRQDPGLGLRLIYFSYDVKMKEKGDIPEGYSVSREKKERFSLILESASTNQTSMYLCASRRESGNTIYFGEGSWLTVV.

This clonotype was recorded many times. The chain couples TRBV24-1 to TRBJ2-5, with 8 bases lining up with TRBD1. Unmatched junction bases numbered 12, after V lost 5 bases and J lost 5 bases. Per germline, CDR1 KGHDR and CDR2 SFDVKD. The CDR3 loop spans 16 amino acids. This CDR3 reads CATSARGRGVMETQYF. The CDR3 DNA follows: TGTGCCACCAGTGCCAGGGGGCGCGGTGTTATGGAGACCCAGTACTTC.